Below are 25 T cell receptor beta chains sequenced from a single sample in a study of cytomegalovirus exposure and HLA in healthy donors. Assay: immunoSEQ multiplex PCR; the TCRdb copy retains only in-frame clones and omits some. The sample comprises about 200,000 clones, 80% to 90% of which are singletons, and approximately 2.9% rests with the top ten. The specimen sequenced was PBMCs. The receptor set was obtained from a woman under 30 in good health and CMV-seronegative.

The chain joins TRBV28 to TRBJ1-2; 9 nucleotides align to TRBD1. The CDR3 consists of 15 residues. J lost 8 bases, V lost 5 bases, and 12 bases had no gene match. CDR1 and CDR2 from the germline V gene are MDHEN and SYDVKM. CDR3 residues: CASSNVPGQGRGYTF. CDR3 sequence (DNA): TGTGCCAGCAGTAACGTACCGGGACAGGGTAGAGGCTACACCTTC.

This clone was seen once. V is TRBV7-9 and J is TRBJ2-7, with TRBD2 matching over 7 bases. CDR3 length: 14 amino acids. Germline V gene lookup returns CDR1 SEHNR and CDR2 FQNEAQ (reference sequence). V lost 3 bases, J lost 0 bases, and 2 bases stayed unmatched. CDR3 in DNA: TGTGCCAGCAGCTTTGGGGGGGGCTCCTACGAGCAGTACTTC. Protein product: CASSFGGGSYEQYF. Looking up the rest from reference TRBV7-9 and TRBJ2-7 gives the full variable domain: DTGVSQNPRHKITKRGQNVTFRCDPISEHNRLYWYRQTLGQGPEFLTYFQNEAQLEKSRLLSDRFSAERPKGSFSTLEIQRTEQGDSAMYLCASSFGGGSYEQYFGPGTRLTVT.

The chain recombines TRBV4-3 with TRBJ2-1; 14 bases map to TRBD2. Losses at the gene ends were 1 base for V and 7 bases for J; bases not matched to a gene: 0. The CDR3 covers 15 residues. Germline-derived CDR1 and CDR2 are LGHNA and YSLEER. The CDR3 coding sequence is TGCGCCAGCAGCCAAGGACTAGCGGGAGGGAATGAGCAGTTCTTC. Its protein is CASSQGLAGGNEQFF.

The rearrangement uses TRBV5-4 and TRBJ1-1, with D unresolved. CDR1 SGHNT and CDR2 YYREEE come from the germline V gene (reference sequence). This CDR3 contains 14 residues. Between the trimmed V and J ends, which lost 0 bases and 1 base, there was a span of 7 bases. The CDR3 region is CASSLGQENTEAFF. DNA of the CDR3: TGTGCCAGCAGCTTGGGCCAGGAGAACACTGAAGCTTTCTTT.

This chain uses TRBV6-1 with TRBJ1-5; D perhaps matches TRBD1 (5 bases). The CDR3 covers 14 residues. The V end was cut by 10 bases, the J end by 6 bases, with 19 bases between. Germline-derived CDR1 and CDR2 are MNHNS and SASEGT. Here the CDR3 DNA reads TGTGCCACCGATCGGGGGGGGGTGGGTCAGCCCCAGCATTTT. It translates to CATDRGGVGQPQHF.

The chain recombines TRBV27 with TRBJ1-2, with D unresolved. This CDR3 has 14 residues. Germline V gene lookup returns CDR1 MNHEY and CDR2 SMNVEV (reference sequence). V was cut by 4 bases and J by 4 bases, with 13 bases left in between. This CDR3 reads CASSSRGTIYGYTF. CDR3 nucleotide sequence: TGTGCCAGCAGTTCACGTGGAACTATCTATGGCTACACCTTC.

The rearrangement links TRBV27 to TRBJ2-2; TRBD1 aligns across 7 bases. This CDR3 is built from 15 residues. Germline CDR1 and CDR2: MNHEY and SMNVEV (reference sequence). Trimming cost V 4 bases and J 5 bases; bases outside gene matches: 7. CDR3 amino acids: CASSSTGMGTGELFF. For the CDR3, the DNA is TGTGCCAGCAGTTCGACAGGGATGGGGACCGGGGAGCTGTTTTTT.

This clone was recorded only once. J is TRBJ2-7 and V is TRBV7-2; 9 bases are shared with TRBD2. The junction had 9 bases not matched to a gene; V was cut back by 5 bases and J by 7 bases. CDR1 and CDR2 (germline): SGHTA, FQGNSA. The CDR3 is made up of 14 amino acids. In nucleotides, the CDR3 is TGTGCCAGCAGCATTAGCGGGAGCCCCGGGGAGCAGTACTTC. Translated: CASSISGSPGEQYF.

The rearrangement joins TRBV10-3 to TRBJ2-5; 10 nucleotides align to TRBD1. CDR1 and CDR2 from the germline V gene are ENHRY and SYGVKD. This CDR3 has 16 amino acids. Losses at the gene ends were 4 bases for V and 2 bases for J; bases not matched to a gene: 7. The CDR3 DNA reads TGTGCCATCAGTGGTTCGACAGGGGGCCCTCAAGAGACCCAGTACTTC. It codes for CAISGSTGGPQETQYF.

In nucleotides, the CDR3 is TGCGCCAGCAGCCCGGATAGCTACAACACCGGGGAGCTGTTTTTT. It yields the protein CASSPDSYNTGELFF. The J gene is TRBJ2-2, the V gene TRBV5-1, with D hard to call. Germline CDR1 is SGHRS and CDR2 is YFSETQ. The CDR3 has 15 amino acids. V lost 4 bases, J lost 2 bases, and 12 bases lay in between.

This chain connects TRBV7-2 to TRBJ2-2; 7 bases line up with TRBD1. After removal of 3 bases from V and 7 bases from J, the junction contained 5 bases not matched to a gene. This CDR3 contains 14 residues. Germline CDR1 SGHTA, CDR2 FQGNSA. CDR3 DNA sequence: TGTGCCAGCAGCTTCCGACAGGGCTTCGGGGAGCTGTTTTTT. It specifies CASSFRQGFGELFF.

The chain employs TRBV6-6 and TRBJ2-3; 12 bases agree with TRBD2. CDR1 is MNHNY and CDR2 is SVGAGI in the germline V gene (reference sequence). Unmatched junction bases numbered 5, after V lost 8 bases and J lost 5 bases. The CDR3 runs 14 residues. The CDR3 sequence: CASLLAGGEDTQYF. DNA for the CDR3: TGTGCCAGCCTACTAGCGGGAGGTGAAGATACGCAGTATTTT.

This clone appeared a single time. The rearrangement uses TRBV19 and TRBJ2-1; tentatively, D is TRBD1 (5 bases). Germline CDR1 reads LNHDA; CDR2 reads SQIVND (reference sequence). V was clipped by 2 bases and J by 2 bases, with 7 bases between them. The CDR3 consists of 14 residues. DNA for the CDR3: TGTGCCAGTAGTATACAGGGCCCCTACAATGAGCAGTTCTTC. Amino acid sequence: CASSIQGPYNEQFF.

The chain has TRBV10-1 and TRBJ2-7; perhaps TRBD2 as D (6 bases). Trimming cost V 4 bases and J 3 bases, with 7 bases left between them. The CDR3 consists of 12 residues. Germline CDR1 reads WNHNN; CDR2 reads SYGVQD (reference sequence). The CDR3 nucleotides read TGCGCCAGCAGTGTCGGGAGCTACGAGCAGTACTTC. Its protein product is CASSVGSYEQYF.

This rearrangement joins TRBV7-6 to TRBJ2-3, with a tentative D call TRBD1 (6 bases). Germline CDR1 reads SGHVS; CDR2 reads FNYEAQ. The CDR3 covers 15 residues. Trimming shortened V by 1 base and J by 5 bases, and 13 bases separated the two germline ends. The CDR3 reads CASSLEGQGLDTQYF. The DNA of the CDR3 is TGTGCCAGCAGCTTAGAAGGCCAGGGGTTAGATACGCAGTATTTT.

In its sample, this clone was seen once. The chain carries TRBV6-4 and TRBJ2-7, with TRBD1 identical over 10 bases. Trimming removed 7 bases from V and 3 bases from J; junction bases left unmatched: 9. The CDR3 has 15 amino acids. The germline gives CDR1 MRHNA, CDR2 SNTAGT. The CDR3 is CASIPGTGVCYEQYF. The DNA for the CDR3 is TGTGCCAGCATCCCCGGGACAGGGGTCTGCTACGAGCAGTACTTC.

The V and J genes are TRBV4-1 and TRBJ2-7; 9 bases match TRBD1. J was trimmed by 3 bases and V by 2 bases; bases with no gene match: 2. Per the germline V gene, CDR1 is MGHRA and CDR2 is YSYEKL. The CDR3 is 14 residues long. CDR3 in amino acids: CASSQRTGDYEQYF. Here the CDR3 DNA reads TGCGCCAGCAGCCAAAGGACAGGGGACTACGAGCAGTACTTC.

The chain combines TRBV6-5 with TRBJ1-4; the D is unclear. V was cut by 4 bases and J by 10 bases, with 13 bases left in between. There are 13 residues in the CDR3. CDR1 MNHEY and CDR2 SVGAGI come from the germline V gene. The CDR3 is CASSFAAGGKLFF. Here the CDR3 DNA reads TGTGCCAGCAGTTTCGCTGCGGGCGGAAAACTGTTTTTT.

V usage is TRBV19 and J usage is TRBJ2-7; 12 bases match TRBD2. V trimming: 3 bases; J trimming: 5 bases; junction bases outside the gene matches: 5. This CDR3 has 15 amino acids. Germline V gene data show CDR1 as LNHDA and CDR2 as SQIVND (reference sequence). The CDR3 sequence: CASSMTSGGPNEQYF. DNA for the CDR3: TGTGCCAGTAGTATGACTAGCGGGGGCCCCAACGAGCAGTACTTC. Full variable domain (remainder filled in from reference TRBV19 and TRBJ2-7): DGGITQSPKYLFRKEGQNVTLSCEQNLNHDAMYWYRQDPGQGLRLIYYSQIVNDFQKGDIAEGYSVSREKKESFPLTVTSAQKNPTAFYLCASSMTSGGPNEQYFGPGTRLTVT.

The chain links TRBV27 to TRBJ2-2, with 8 bases matching TRBD2. With 2 bases clipped from V and 4 bases from J, the junction kept 3 bases outside the gene matches. CDR3 length: 15 residues. Looked up from germline, CDR1 is MNHEY and CDR2 is SMNVEV (reference sequence). The CDR3, as DNA: TGTGCCAGCAGTTTAGACGGGAGGGTCACCGGGGAGCTGTTTTTT. Its translation is CASSLDGRVTGELFF.

The genes are TRBV28 and TRBJ1-1; D gene ambiguous. CDR3 length: 12 amino acids. The germline V gene has CDR1 MDHEN and CDR2 SYDVKM. Trimming stripped 10 bases from V and 3 bases from J, with 12 bases between. The chain's CDR3 is CATLAGDTEAFF. The CDR3 coding sequence is TGTGCCACCCTGGCCGGGGACACTGAAGCTTTCTTT.

The V gene is TRBV7-9, the J gene TRBJ2-5, with 7 positions matching TRBD2. Germline CDR1 and CDR2: SEHNR and FQNEAQ (reference sequence). The ends lost 0 bases at V and 3 bases at J; junction bases unmatched: 4. The CDR3 contains 15 residues. The CDR3 region has the DNA TGTGCCAGCAGCTTAGCTCTGCTAGCGGAAGAGACCCAGTACTTC. It codes for CASSLALLAEETQYF.

V usage is TRBV28 and J usage is TRBJ1-5; TRBD1 agrees at 7 bases. The germline CDR1 and CDR2 sequences are MDHEN and SYDVKM. The CDR3 consists of 13 residues. The V gene end was trimmed by 6 bases and the J gene end by 9 bases; junction bases not matched to a gene: 8. The CDR3 region is CASRKGGAPPQHF. The CDR3 coding sequence is TGTGCCAGCAGGAAAGGGGGCGCGCCGCCCCAGCATTTT.

The V gene is TRBV9, the J gene TRBJ2-2, with a weak D call TRBD2 (5 bases). The CDR3 has 16 amino acids. Per the germline V gene, CDR1 is SGDLS and CDR2 is YYNGEE. The V and J ends lost 4 bases and 2 bases respectively, with 15 bases between them. The CDR3 here is CASSTGIYYNTGELFF. CDR3 nucleotide sequence: TGTGCCAGCAGCACCGGGATTTACTACAACACCGGGGAGCTGTTTTTT.

The J gene is TRBJ2-3, the V gene TRBV4-3; 8 positions match TRBD2. The CDR3 length is 15 residues. Germline CDR1 and CDR2: LGHNA and YSLEER. The junction had 6 bases not matched to a gene; V was cut back by 1 base and J by 6 bases. The CDR3, as DNA: TGCGCCAGCAGCCAAGTCGTCGCGGGGGGTGATACGCAGTATTTT. It is translated as CASSQVVAGGDTQYF.